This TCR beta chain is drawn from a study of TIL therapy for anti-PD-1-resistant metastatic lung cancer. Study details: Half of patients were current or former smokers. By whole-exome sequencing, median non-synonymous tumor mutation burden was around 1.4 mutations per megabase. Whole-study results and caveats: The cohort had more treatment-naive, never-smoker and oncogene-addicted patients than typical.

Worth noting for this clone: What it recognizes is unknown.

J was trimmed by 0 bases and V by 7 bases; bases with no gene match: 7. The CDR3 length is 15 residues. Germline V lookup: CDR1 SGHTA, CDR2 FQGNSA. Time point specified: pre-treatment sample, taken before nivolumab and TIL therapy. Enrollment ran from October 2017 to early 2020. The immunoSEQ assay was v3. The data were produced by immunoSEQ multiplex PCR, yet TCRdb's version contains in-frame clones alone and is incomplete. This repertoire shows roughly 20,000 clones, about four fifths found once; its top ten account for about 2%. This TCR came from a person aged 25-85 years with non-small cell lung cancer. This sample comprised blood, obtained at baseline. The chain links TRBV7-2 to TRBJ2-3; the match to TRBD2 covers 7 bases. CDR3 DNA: TGTGCCAGCAAACAACTAGCGTCTAGCACAGATACGCAGTATTTT. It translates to CASKQLASSTDTQYF.